This record looks at one TCR beta chain sequence and its context. What it recognizes is unknown. The data were obtained in a study of T cell responses to AZD1222 COVID-19 vaccine. Study-level findings and limits: Donors were mostly white British, more females; clonal diversity possibly underestimated.

The method was immunoSEQ multiplex PCR; TCRdb's version includes in-frame clones alone and lacks a portion of them. The sample holds 90,000 to 120,000 clones; 75% to 95% are singletons and the top ten take roughly 5.6%. Germline V gives CDR1 SGHKS, CDR2 YYEKEE (reference sequence). This CDR3 spans 15 amino acids. The V and J ends lost 0 bases and 1 base respectively, with 10 bases between them. The source of this sequence is an adult who received the AZD1222 COVID-19 vaccine. The chain employs TRBV5-5 and TRBJ1-1; D not certain. The sample consisted of peripheral blood, taken 28 days after the second AZD1222 dose. The CDR3 sequence: CASSLAVQTNTEAFF. In DNA form, the CDR3 reads TGTGCCAGCAGCTTGGCGGTCCAGACGAACACTGAAGCTTTCTTT.